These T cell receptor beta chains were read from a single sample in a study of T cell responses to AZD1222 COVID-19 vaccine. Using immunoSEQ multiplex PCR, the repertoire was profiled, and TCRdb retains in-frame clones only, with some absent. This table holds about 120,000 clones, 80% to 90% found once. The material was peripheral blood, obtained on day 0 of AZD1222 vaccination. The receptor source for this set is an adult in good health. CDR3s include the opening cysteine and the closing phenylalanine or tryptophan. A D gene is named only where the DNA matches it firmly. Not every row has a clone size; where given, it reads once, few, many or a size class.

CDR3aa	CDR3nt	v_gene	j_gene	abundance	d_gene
CASTEPGKETQYF	TGTGCCAGTACCGAACCCGGGAAAGAGACCCAGTACTTC	TRBV19	TRBJ2-5	.	.
CASSLEGARNTEAFF	TGTGCCAGCAGCTTAGAGGGGGCCCGGAACACTGAAGCTTTCTTT	TRBV11-2	TRBJ1-1	.	.
CASRSTLNTEAFF	TGTGCCAGCAGGTCGACACTGAACACTGAAGCTTTCTTT	TRBV12-3/TRBV12-4	TRBJ1-1	.	.
CASSLKTESNYGYTF	TGTGCCAGCAGCTTAAAGACAGAAAGTAACTATGGCTACACCTTC	TRBV7-2	TRBJ1-2	.	.
CASSYLGSGYTF	TGTGCCAGCAGTTACCTCGGATCTGGCTACACCTTC	TRBV28	TRBJ1-2	.	.
CASSYSMQGGNTIYF	TGTGCCAGCAGTTACTCGATGCAGGGTGGAAACACCATATATTTT	TRBV6-5	TRBJ1-3	once	.
CASSLQGYEYEQYF	TGTGCCAGCAGCTTACAGGGTTATGAATACGAGCAGTACTTC	TRBV7-2	TRBJ2-7	.	.
CATSSGTVSYNTEAFF	TGTGCCACCAGCAGCGGGACAGTCAGCTATAACACTGAAGCTTTCTTT	TRBV15	TRBJ1-1	.	TRBD1
CASSGSSLVISYNEQFF	TGTGCCAGCAGCGGCTCAAGTTTAGTCATCTCCTACAATGAGCAGTTCTTC	TRBV9	TRBJ2-1	.	.
CASSDGGLSGNTIYF	TGTGCCAGCTCAGACGGGGGTCTTTCCGGAAACACCATATATTTT	TRBV18	TRBJ1-3	.	.
CASTTSGGPDYEQYF	TGTGCCAGTACCACTAGCGGGGGGCCCGACTACGAGCAGTACTTC	TRBV19	TRBJ2-7	.	TRBD2